Shown below are 22 T cell receptor beta chains from a single sample sequenced in a study of post-analysis software for immune sequencing data. Points from the study as a whole: Roughly 5 TRBV segments occurring more often in patients than controls included TRBV5-6, TRBV5-1 and TRBV20-1.

The library was made from cDNA and included unique molecular identifiers. Each CDR3 protein gets one entry after TCRdb re-called the PCR reads with MiXCR. Among roughly 870,000 distinct CDR3 sequences listed, approximately 50% were seen once. These TCRs' antigens remain unknown. The material sequenced was blood. These TCRs come from a girl between 10 and 17 years old with multiple sclerosis.

The chain uses TRBV20-1 and TRBJ2-1; 8 positions agree with TRBD2. The CDR3 is 13 residues long. CDR1 and CDR2 from the germline V gene are DFQATT and SNEGSKA (reference sequence). V trimming: 6 bases; J trimming: 4 bases; junction bases outside the gene matches: 5. The CDR3 region has the DNA TGCAGTGCACCGACTAGCGCGTACAATGAGCAGTTCTTC. This gives the protein CSAPTSAYNEQFF.

There are a few counts of this clonotype. This chain links TRBV12-3 or TRBV12-4 with TRBJ2-7; tentatively, D is TRBD1 (5 bases). The CDR3 sequence is 11 residues long. V gave up 3 bases and J gave up 10 bases, with 10 bases separating them. CDR3 sequence: CASSLGQDQYF. The CDR3 DNA reads TGTGCCAGCAGTTTGGGGCAGGATCAGTACTTC.

J is TRBJ1-1 and V is TRBV5-1; possibly TRBD1 for D (5 bases). Germline values: CDR1 SGHRS, CDR2 YFSETQ. The CDR3 consists of 13 residues. The germline V and J ends were trimmed by 7 bases and 0 bases, with 10 bases remaining between them. CDR3 residues: CASAGTVNTEAFF. The CDR3 nucleotides read TGCGCCAGCGCCGGGACGGTGAACACTGAAGCTTTCTTT. Combining the CDR3 with reference TRBV5-1 and TRBJ1-1 gives the whole variable domain KAGVTQTPRYLIKTRGQQVTLSCSPISGHRSVSWYQQTPGQGLQFLFEYFSETQRNKGNFPGRFSGRQFSNSRSEMNVSTLELGDSALYLCASAGTVNTEAFFGQGTRLTVV.

Worth noting for this clonotype: One end of the junction varies from germline; a read error may be responsible. J is TRBJ2-2 and V is TRBV20-1; 7 bases align to TRBD2. CDR1 and CDR2 (germline): DFQATT, SNEGSKA (reference sequence). The CDR3 is 13 residues long. In DNA form, the CDR3 reads TGCAGTGTCGCGGGAGTCGGAACCGGGGAGCGGTTTTTT. This codes for CSVAGVGTGERFF.

The J gene is TRBJ2-7, the V gene TRBV10-3; TRBD1 or TRBD2 may be the D gene (7 bases each). CDR1 and CDR2 from the germline V gene are ENHRY and SYGVKD. V dropped 7 bases and J dropped 0 bases, with 13 bases sitting between them. The CDR3 has 14 amino acids. This CDR3 is CAITQGGNSYEQYF. In nucleotides, the CDR3 is TGTGCCATCACCCAGGGGGGGAACTCCTACGAGCAGTACTTC.

The genes are TRBV7-9 and TRBJ2-1, with 13 bases aligning to TRBD2. The CDR3 runs to 15 residues. CDR1 and CDR2 from the germline V gene are SEHNR and FQNEAQ (reference sequence). Trimming cost V 3 bases and J 7 bases; bases outside gene matches: 3. The CDR3 is CASSLGTSGENEQFF. In DNA form, the CDR3 reads TGTGCCAGCAGCTTGGGGACTAGCGGGGAGAATGAGCAGTTCTTC.

The chain joins TRBV9 to TRBJ1-2; 9 nucleotides match TRBD1. The CDR3 is 16 residues long. Germline CDR1 and CDR2: SGDLS and YYNGEE. V trimming: 4 bases; J trimming: 0 bases; junction bases outside the gene matches: 7. Written as DNA, the CDR3 is TGTGCCAGCAGCCCGGGACAGGGCTTCACTAACTATGGCTACACCTTC. Encoded protein: CASSPGQGFTNYGYTF.

Regarding this clonotype: The junction departs from germline at one end; a sequencing error may be responsible. V and J are TRBV9 and TRBJ2-5; 7 bases are a match to TRBD2. There are 13 residues in the CDR3. The germline CDR1 and CDR2 sequences are SGDLS and YYNGEE. The CDR3 loop is CASSATSTETQYF. DNA of the CDR3: TGTGCCAGCAGCGCGACTAGCACCGAGACCCAATACTTC. Looking up the rest from reference TRBV9 and TRBJ2-5 gives the full variable domain: DSGVTQTPKHLITATGQRVTLRCSPRSGDLSVYWYQQSLDQGLQFLIQYYNGEERAKGNILERFSAQQFPDLHSELNLSSLELGDSALYFCASSATSTETQYFGPGTRLLVL.

With respect to this clonotype: The junction does not match germline at one end; this may be a read error. The chain links TRBV29-1 to TRBJ2-5; 8 positions agree with TRBD1. Looked up from germline, CDR1 is SQVTM and CDR2 is ANQGSEA. This CDR3 comprises 14 residues. The CDR3 region is CSVSGTGHQEAQYF. The CDR3 region has the DNA TGCAGCGTTTCCGGGACAGGACACCAAGAGGCCCAGTACTTC.

In DNA, the CDR3 is TGTGCCAGCAGTTTAAGCAGGGGGCATTCACCCCTCCACTTT. This gives the protein CASSLSRGHSPLHF. The gene calls are TRBV27 and TRBJ1-6, with 8 bases identical to TRBD1. The CDR3 is 14 amino acids. CDR1 and CDR2 (germline): MNHEY, SMNVEV (reference sequence). Trimming removed 2 bases from V and 8 bases from J; junction bases left unmatched: 2.

The chain has TRBV4-1 and TRBJ2-1; TRBD2 might be the D (5 bases). CDR1 and CDR2 (germline): MGHRA, YSYEKL. This CDR3 region has 15 residues. Trimming stripped 0 bases from V and 10 bases from J, with 16 bases between. DNA of the CDR3: TGCGCCAGCAGCCAAGAAGCCCCGACTACCGGGGAGCAGTTCTTC. Translated, it gives CASSQEAPTTGEQFF.

The V gene is TRBV9, the J gene TRBJ2-1; TRBD2 matches at 8 bases. The closer fit of TRBJ2-7 to the DNA end suggests the J call may be wrong. The CDR3 has 14 residues. The germline V gene encodes CDR1 SGDLS and CDR2 YYNGEE. The chain's CDR3 is CASSNGREYNEQYF. In DNA, the CDR3 is TGTGCCAGCAGCAACGGGAGGGAATACAATGAGCAGTACTTC.

The V and J genes are TRBV12-3 or TRBV12-4 and TRBJ2-5; no firm D call. Trimming pared 3 bases from V and 4 bases from J, leaving 12 bases between. The CDR3 runs to 14 residues. The CDR3 coding sequence is TGTGCCAGCAGTTTCAACAGCCCGAGAGAGACCCAGTACTTC. Translated, it gives CASSFNSPRETQYF.

This clonotype appeared a few times. The rearrangement links TRBV29-1 to TRBJ2-7; D remains ambiguous. Trimming pared 2 bases from V and 4 bases from J, leaving 24 bases between. Germline V gene data show CDR1 as SQVTM and CDR2 as ANQGSEA. The CDR3 totals 17 residues. The CDR3 loop reads CSVESLVTNPLRYEQYF. Here the CDR3 DNA reads TGCAGCGTTGAATCTTTAGTGACAAACCCGCTCCGTTACGAGCAGTACTTC.

This clonotype was seen at least ten times. The chain has TRBV27 and TRBJ2-3; the match to TRBD2 covers 9 bases. CDR1 is MNHEY and CDR2 is SMNVEV in the germline V gene (reference sequence). The length of the CDR3 is 17 residues. V trimming: 5 bases; J trimming: 1 base; junction bases outside the gene matches: 10. The CDR3 DNA follows: TGTGCCAGCAGTAGGGGACTAGCCCTAACCCGCACAGATACGCAGTATTTT. This gives the protein CASSRGLALTRTDTQYF.

The chain has TRBV18 and TRBJ2-3, with D tentatively TRBD2 (5 bases). Per germline, CDR1 KGHSH and CDR2 LQKENI. Deletions cut 6 bases from V and 5 bases from J, with 21 bases between. This CDR3 comprises 16 residues. The CDR3 nucleotides read TGTGCCAGCTCGTATGGACTCTCCCCCGCCCGAGATACGCAGTATTTT. Translated: CASSYGLSPARDTQYF.

The chain carries TRBV20-1 and TRBJ1-2; 9 positions agree with TRBD1. The CDR3 runs to 14 residues. Unmatched junction bases numbered 3, after V lost 0 bases and J lost 4 bases. The V gene's germline CDR1 is DFQATT and CDR2 SNEGSKA (reference sequence). Here the CDR3 reads CSARDAGQGYGYTF. The CDR3 DNA reads TGCAGTGCTAGAGATGCGGGACAGGGCTATGGCTACACCTTC.

This sequence joins TRBV29-1 and TRBJ2-7; D may be TRBD1 (6 bases). CDR3 size: 13 residues. CDR1 and CDR2 from the germline V gene are SQVTM and ANQGSEA. V lost 3 bases and J 2 bases, leaving 11 bases between the germline ends. The CDR3: CSVERGSPYEQYF. CDR3 coding DNA: TGCAGCGTTGAGAGGGGGAGTCCCTACGAGCAGTACTTC.

This clonotype was counted between two and nine times. In DNA form, the CDR3 reads TGCAGCTCTTCTGGGGGTAAACGCGTTGAAGCTTTCTTT. Amino acid sequence: CSSSGGKRVEAFF. This sequence joins TRBV29-1 and TRBJ1-1, with a possible D match to TRBD1 (5 bases). This CDR3 has 13 amino acids. CDR1 is SQVTM, CDR2 ANQGSEA, per germline. Trimming left V 8 bases short and J 7 bases short, with 20 bases between.

The chain links TRBV3-1 to TRBJ2-7, with D tentatively TRBD1 (6 bases). The CDR3 has 13 amino acids. Germline CDR1 reads LGHDT; CDR2 reads YNNKEL (reference sequence). V was trimmed by 0 bases and J by 4 bases, leaving 7 bases between them. The CDR3 loop reads CASSQEGGYEQYF. In DNA, the CDR3 is TGTGCCAGCAGCCAAGAAGGGGGATACGAGCAGTACTTC.

V gene TRBV29-1 combines with J gene TRBJ2-3, with D perhaps TRBD1 (5 bases). Trimming cost V 5 bases and J 4 bases, with 22 bases left between them. CDR3 length: 16 residues. Germline values: CDR1 SQVTM, CDR2 ANQGSEA. CDR3 residues: CSVKGHPGADPDTQYF. Here the CDR3 DNA reads TGCAGCGTTAAAGGGCACCCTGGGGCAGATCCAGATACGCAGTATTTT.

This chain joins TRBV5-1 and TRBJ2-7; D remains unclear. Trimming removed 4 bases at V and 0 bases at J, with 14 bases between. The germline V gene has CDR1 SGHRS and CDR2 YFSETQ. This CDR3 has 15 residues. Written as DNA, the CDR3 is TGCGCCAGCAGCACACAGTCAGATCACTCCTACGAGCAGTACTTC. This codes for CASSTQSDHSYEQYF.